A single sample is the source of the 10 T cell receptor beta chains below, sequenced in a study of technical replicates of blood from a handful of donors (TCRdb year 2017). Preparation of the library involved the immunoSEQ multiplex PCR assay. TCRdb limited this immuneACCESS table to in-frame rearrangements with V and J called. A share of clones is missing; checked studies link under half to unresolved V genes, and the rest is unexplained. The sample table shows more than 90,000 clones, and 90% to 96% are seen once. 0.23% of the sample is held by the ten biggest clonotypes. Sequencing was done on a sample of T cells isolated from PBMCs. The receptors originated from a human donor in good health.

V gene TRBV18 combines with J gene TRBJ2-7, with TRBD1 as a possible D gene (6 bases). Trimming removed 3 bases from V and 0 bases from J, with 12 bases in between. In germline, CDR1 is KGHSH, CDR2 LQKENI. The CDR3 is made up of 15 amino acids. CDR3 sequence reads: CASSPSGTRSYEQYF. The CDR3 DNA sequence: TGTGCCAGCTCACCGTCCGGGACACGCTCCTACGAGCAGTACTTC.

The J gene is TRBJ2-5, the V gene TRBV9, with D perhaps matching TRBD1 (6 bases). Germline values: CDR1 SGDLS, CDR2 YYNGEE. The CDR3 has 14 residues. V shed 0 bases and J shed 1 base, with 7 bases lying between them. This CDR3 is CASSVGTAQETQYF. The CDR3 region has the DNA TGTGCCAGCAGCGTAGGGACAGCCCAAGAGACCCAGTACTTC.

The CDR3 nucleotides are TGTGCCATCAGTGAGCAGGGGACAGCCGCCTACGAGCAGTACTTC. Encoded protein: CAISEQGTAAYEQYF. This chain uses TRBV10-3 with TRBJ2-7; 7 nucleotides agree with TRBD1. CDR1 and CDR2 from the germline V gene are ENHRY and SYGVKD. The V gene end was trimmed by 2 bases and the J gene end by 2 bases; junction bases not matched to a gene: 6. The CDR3 contains 15 residues.

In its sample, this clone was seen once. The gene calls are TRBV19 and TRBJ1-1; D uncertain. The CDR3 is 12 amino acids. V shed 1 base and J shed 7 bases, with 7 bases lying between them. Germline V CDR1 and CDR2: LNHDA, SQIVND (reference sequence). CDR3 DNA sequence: TGTGCCAGTAGTATAGGTTTTAATGAAGCTTTCTTT. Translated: CASSIGFNEAFF.

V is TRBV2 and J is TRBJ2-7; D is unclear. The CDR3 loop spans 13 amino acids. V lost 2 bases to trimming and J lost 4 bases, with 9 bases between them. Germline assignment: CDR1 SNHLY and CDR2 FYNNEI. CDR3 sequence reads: CASSEYSIYEQYF. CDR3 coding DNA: TGTGCCAGCAGTGAATACTCGATTTACGAGCAGTACTTC.

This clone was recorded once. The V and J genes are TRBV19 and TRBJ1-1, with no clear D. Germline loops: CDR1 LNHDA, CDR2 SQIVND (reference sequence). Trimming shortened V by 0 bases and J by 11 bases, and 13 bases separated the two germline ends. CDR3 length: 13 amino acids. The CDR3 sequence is CASSIDQRVWAFF. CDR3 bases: TGTGCCAGTAGTATAGATCAGAGGGTTTGGGCTTTCTTT.

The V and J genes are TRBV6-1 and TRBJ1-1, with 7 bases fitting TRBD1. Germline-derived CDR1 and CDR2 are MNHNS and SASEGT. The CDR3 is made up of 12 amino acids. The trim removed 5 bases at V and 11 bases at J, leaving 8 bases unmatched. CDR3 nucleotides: TGTGCCAGCAGTCTGACAGGGATCGGGGCTTTCTTT. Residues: CASSLTGIGAFF.

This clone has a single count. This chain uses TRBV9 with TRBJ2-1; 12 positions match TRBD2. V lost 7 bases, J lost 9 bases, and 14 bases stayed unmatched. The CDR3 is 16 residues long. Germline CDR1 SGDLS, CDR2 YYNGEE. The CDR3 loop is CASGASRLAGEGEQFF. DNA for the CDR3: TGTGCCAGCGGAGCTTCGAGACTAGCGGGGGAGGGTGAGCAGTTCTTC. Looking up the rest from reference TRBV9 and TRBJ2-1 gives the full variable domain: DSGVTQTPKHLITATGQRVTLRCSPRSGDLSVYWYQQSLDQGLQFLIQYYNGEERAKGNILERFSAQQFPDLHSELNLSSLELGDSALYFCASGASRLAGEGEQFFGPGTRLTVL.

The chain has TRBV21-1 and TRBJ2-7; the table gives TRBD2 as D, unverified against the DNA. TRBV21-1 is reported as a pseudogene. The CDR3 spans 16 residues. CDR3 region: CASSTPRLAGSYEQYF. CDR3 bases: TGTGCCAGCAGCACCCCCAGACTAGCGGGGAGCTACGAGCAGTACTTC.

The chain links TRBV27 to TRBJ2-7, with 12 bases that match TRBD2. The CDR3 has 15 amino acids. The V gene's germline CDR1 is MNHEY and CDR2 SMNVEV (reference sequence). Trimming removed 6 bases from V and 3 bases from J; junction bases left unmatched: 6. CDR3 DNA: TGTGCCAGCAGCCACCTGACTAGCGGGAGCTACGAGCAGTACTTC. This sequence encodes CASSHLTSGSYEQYF.